The entry that follows covers one TCR beta chain sequence. A single base separates this from a much larger clone, so it may be a read error. Germline CDR1 SNHLY, CDR2 FYNNEI. The CDR3 sequence is 16 residues long. The entry originates in a study of human T cells and chemical hapten exposure. Regarding time point: pre-sensitization, week 0. The treatment denotes: therapeutic diphenylcyclopropenone sensitization with weekly scalp DPC. TCRdb called the RACE reads again in MiXCR, with one record for every CDR3 protein. The sample consists of roughly 380,000 distinct CDR3 sequences, 5.1% of them appearing once.

The rearrangement links TRBV2 to TRBJ2-3, with TRBD2 matching over 14 bases. This clonotype was obtained from a woman between 45 and 60 years old with alopecia areata. Some clones in this sample may be carry-over from other donors' samples. Source: whole blood, taken in connection with sensitization to the hapten diphenylcyclopropenone (DPC). CDR3 DNA: TGTGCCAGCAGTTCGGGACTAGCGGGAGTAACAGATTCGCAGTATTTT. Encoded protein: CASSSGLAGVTDSQYF.